The rows below give T cell receptor beta chains drawn from one sample of a study of beta chain features in type 1 diabetes. The repertoire was sequenced with immunoSEQ multiplex PCR; TCRdb's copy has only in-frame clones and lacks some. There are about 360,000 clones in the sample; over 10% occur only once, and about 0.017% lies in the top ten. The sample was naive CD4+ T cells from blood. The receptors shown here come from a man aged 18-30 years in good health. The CDR3 runs from the conserved cysteine through the conserved F or W. A D gene is named only where the DNA matches it firmly. Not every row has a clone size; where given, it reads once, few, many or a size class.

v_call: TRBV15
d_call: .
j_call: TRBJ2-1
clone_size: few
cdr3_aa: CATSRERAHEQFF
cdr3_nt: TGTGCCACCAGCAGAGAGAGAGCTCATGAGCAGTTCTTC

v_call: TRBV13
d_call: TRBD2
j_call: TRBJ2-1
clone_size: .
cdr3_aa: CASSLGRGLAGGAPYNEQFF
cdr3_nt: TGTGCCAGCAGCTTAGGCCGGGGGCTAGCGGGAGGTGCCCCCTACAATGAGCAGTTCTTC

v_call: TRBV11-1
d_call: TRBD2
j_call: TRBJ2-7
clone_size: .
cdr3_aa: CASSLAGGSYEQYF
cdr3_nt: TGTGCCAGCTCGCTAGCGGGAGGTTCCTACGAGCAGTACTTC

v_call: TRBV7-2
d_call: TRBD2
j_call: TRBJ2-3
clone_size: .
cdr3_aa: CASSLAGGTFDTQYF
cdr3_nt: TGTGCCAGCAGTCTAGCGGGAGGGACTTTTGATACGCAGTATTTT

v_call: TRBV7-9
d_call: TRBD1
j_call: TRBJ2-7
clone_size: .
cdr3_aa: CASSRSQDRVAYEQYF
cdr3_nt: TGTGCCAGCAGCCGTTCCCAGGACAGGGTGGCCTACGAGCAGTACTTC

v_call: TRBV30
d_call: .
j_call: TRBJ2-5
clone_size: .
cdr3_aa: CAWDSGYQETQYF
cdr3_nt: TGTGCCTGGGACTCCGGGTACCAAGAGACCCAGTACTTC

v_call: TRBV6-5
d_call: .
j_call: TRBJ2-6
clone_size: .
cdr3_aa: CASRPQGANVLTF
cdr3_nt: TGTGCCAGCAGACCACAGGGGGCCAACGTCCTGACTTTC

v_call: TRBV4-2
d_call: TRBD1
j_call: TRBJ2-5
clone_size: few
cdr3_aa: CASSQGGTGPETQYF
cdr3_nt: TGTGCCAGCAGCCAGGGTGGGACAGGTCCAGAGACCCAGTACTTC

v_call: TRBV28
d_call: .
j_call: TRBJ1-2
clone_size: .
cdr3_aa: CASSRGYGYTF
cdr3_nt: TGTGCCAGCAGTCGGGGGTATGGCTACACCTTC

v_call: TRBV6-1
d_call: TRBD1
j_call: TRBJ2-7
clone_size: .
cdr3_aa: CASSAGTGKSEQYF
cdr3_nt: TGTGCCAGCAGTGCCGGGACAGGGAAATCCGAGCAGTACTTC

v_call: TRBV9
d_call: TRBD1
j_call: TRBJ2-7
clone_size: .
cdr3_aa: CASSAGTAEQYF
cdr3_nt: TGTGCCAGCAGCGCAGGGACAGCAGAGCAGTACTTC

v_call: TRBV19
d_call: TRBD1
j_call: TRBJ2-7
clone_size: .
cdr3_aa: CASSILPGTGPYEQYF
cdr3_nt: TGTGCCAGTAGTATCCTCCCCGGGACAGGGCCCTACGAGCAGTACTTC

v_call: TRBV7-2
d_call: TRBD2
j_call: TRBJ2-3
clone_size: few
cdr3_aa: CASRIPGLAEDTQYF
cdr3_nt: TGTGCCAGCAGAATACCGGGACTAGCGGAAGATACGCAGTATTTT

v_call: TRBV6-5
d_call: TRBD1
j_call: TRBJ1-5
clone_size: .
cdr3_aa: CASNSDRGSNQPQHF
cdr3_nt: TGTGCCAGCAACTCAGACAGGGGATCCAATCAGCCCCAGCATTTT

v_call: TRBV5-1
d_call: TRBD2
j_call: TRBJ2-3
clone_size: .
cdr3_aa: CASSPGTSGTMDTQYF
cdr3_nt: TGCGCCAGCAGCCCCGGGACTAGCGGGACTATGGATACGCAGTATTTT

v_call: TRBV28
d_call: TRBD1
j_call: TRBJ2-3
clone_size: .
cdr3_aa: CASSLTGGETDTQYF
cdr3_nt: TGTGCCAGCAGTTTGACAGGGGGCGAGACAGATACGCAGTATTTT

v_call: TRBV9
d_call: TRBD2
j_call: TRBJ2-1
clone_size: .
cdr3_aa: CASGRGVFSYNEQFF
cdr3_nt: TGTGCCAGTGGGCGGGGGGTCTTCTCCTACAATGAGCAGTTCTTC

v_call: TRBV29-1
d_call: .
j_call: TRBJ2-1
clone_size: few
cdr3_aa: CSLRDSYNEQFF
cdr3_nt: TGCAGCCTCCGGGACTCCTACAATGAGCAGTTCTTC

v_call: TRBV6-1
d_call: TRBD1
j_call: TRBJ1-3
clone_size: .
cdr3_aa: CASSGGDRASGNTIYF
cdr3_nt: TGTGCCAGCAGTGGAGGGGACAGGGCGAGTGGAAACACCATATATTTT

v_call: TRBV30
d_call: .
j_call: TRBJ1-1
clone_size: .
cdr3_aa: CAWSQHEAFF
cdr3_nt: TGTGCCTGGTCACAACATGAAGCTTTCTTT

v_call: TRBV11-3
d_call: .
j_call: TRBJ2-3
clone_size: .
cdr3_aa: CASSLRTVTDTQYF
cdr3_nt: TGTGCCAGCAGCCTTAGAACAGTCACAGATACGCAGTATTTT

v_call: TRBV9
d_call: .
j_call: TRBJ2-3
clone_size: few
cdr3_aa: CASSANLPDTQYF
cdr3_nt: TGTGCCAGCAGCGCCAACTTGCCAGATACGCAGTATTTT

v_call: TRBV19
d_call: .
j_call: TRBJ1-2
clone_size: few
cdr3_aa: CAAAIEGTNYGYTF
cdr3_nt: TGTGCAGCGGCAATCGAGGGGACAAACTATGGCTACACCTTC

v_call: TRBV6-5
d_call: .
j_call: TRBJ2-5
clone_size: .
cdr3_aa: CASRPFGTIQETQYF
cdr3_nt: TGTGCCAGCAGGCCCTTCGGGACAATCCAAGAGACCCAGTACTTC

v_call: TRBV5-1
d_call: TRBD2
j_call: TRBJ2-7
clone_size: .
cdr3_aa: CASSASGGALEQYF
cdr3_nt: TGCGCCAGCAGCGCGAGCGGGGGGGCCCTCGAGCAGTACTTC

v_call: TRBV7-9
d_call: TRBD2
j_call: TRBJ2-5
clone_size: few
cdr3_aa: CASSQSGRTVQETQYF
cdr3_nt: TGTGCCAGCAGCCAGAGCGGGAGGACGGTTCAAGAGACCCAGTACTTC

v_call: TRBV4-3
d_call: TRBD2
j_call: TRBJ2-2
clone_size: few
cdr3_aa: CASSQEASGVVYGELFF
cdr3_nt: TGCGCCAGCAGCCAAGAGGCTAGCGGGGTGGTGTACGGGGAGCTGTTTTTT

v_call: TRBV6-6
d_call: .
j_call: TRBJ2-7
clone_size: few
cdr3_aa: CATTTRNNYEQYF
cdr3_nt: TGTGCCACCACTACTAGGAATAATTACGAGCAGTACTTC

v_call: TRBV11-1
d_call: .
j_call: TRBJ2-3
clone_size: few
cdr3_aa: CASSAAGPGDTQYF
cdr3_nt: TGTGCCAGCAGTGCGGCAGGGCCGGGAGATACGCAGTATTTT

v_call: TRBV7-8
d_call: TRBD1
j_call: TRBJ2-7
clone_size: few
cdr3_aa: CASSYGTGFLYEQYF
cdr3_nt: TGTGCCAGCAGCTACGGGACAGGGTTCCTCTACGAGCAGTACTTC

v_call: TRBV25-1
d_call: .
j_call: TRBJ1-2
clone_size: .
cdr3_aa: CASTNNYGYTF
cdr3_nt: TGTGCCAGCACAAATAACTATGGCTACACCTTC

v_call: TRBV5-1
d_call: .
j_call: TRBJ2-5
clone_size: .
cdr3_aa: CASSLVGRETQYF
cdr3_nt: TGCGCCAGCAGCTTGGTGGGGAGGGAGACCCAGTACTTC

v_call: TRBV7-9
d_call: TRBD2
j_call: TRBJ2-1
clone_size: few
cdr3_aa: CASSLGLRGSNYEQFF
cdr3_nt: TGTGCCAGCAGCTTAGGTCTGCGCGGGAGTAACTATGAGCAGTTCTTC

v_call: TRBV28
d_call: .
j_call: TRBJ2-6
clone_size: .
cdr3_aa: CASQGPNSGANVLTF
cdr3_nt: TGTGCCAGCCAGGGGCCAAACTCTGGGGCCAACGTCCTGACTTTC

v_call: TRBV7-9
d_call: .
j_call: TRBJ2-7
clone_size: .
cdr3_aa: CASSLGGETYEQYF
cdr3_nt: TGTGCCAGCAGCTTAGGGGGAGAAACCTACGAGCAGTACTTC